This T cell receptor (beta chain) was sequenced for a study of cytomegalovirus exposure and HLA in healthy donors. Generated by immunoSEQ multiplex PCR, the TCRdb table keeps only in-frame clones and is missing some. The table lists some 100,000 clones, 85% to 90% of them singletons, with more than 2% in the top ten. The germline gives CDR1 KGHSH, CDR2 LQKENI. Trimming stripped 2 bases from V and 2 bases from J, with 13 bases between. The CDR3 spans 15 residues. Only one count was recorded for this clone. The receptor comes from a woman under 30 in good health and CMV-seronegative. The V call is TRBV18, the J call TRBJ2-7; D is unclear. The specimen was PBMCs. In DNA form, the CDR3 reads TGTGCCAGCTCACCAGAGGATTTCTACCCCTACGAGCAGTACTTC. Amino acids: CASSPEDFYPYEQYF. Based on the CDR3 plus reference TRBV18 and TRBJ2-7, the full variable domain is NAGVMQNPRHLVRRRGQEARLRCSPMKGHSHVYWYRQLPEEGLKFMVYLQKENIIDESGMPKERFSAEFPKEGPSILRIQQVVRGDSAAYFCASSPEDFYPYEQYFGPGTRLTVT.